The 13 T cell receptor beta chains reported below all come from one sample, sequenced in a study of blood T cell repertoires in COVID-19 (dated by TCRdb to 2018 to 2021). Receptor amplification or capture employed the immunoSEQ multiplex PCR assay. Held by TCRdb, this immuneACCESS table contains in-frame sequences only and omits some clones. Under half of the omission traces to an unresolved V gene where checked; the cause of the rest is unknown. This sample is represented by 50,000 to 75,000 clones; about nine tenths of them were singletons. The ten largest clonotypes hold 1.4% to 1.5% of the sample. The sample consisted of peripheral blood. Every receptor here comes from a man aged 55 to 69 with acute or convalescent COVID-19.

V gene TRBV11-2 combines with J gene TRBJ2-2; no reliable D call. This CDR3 comprises 14 residues. Trimming cost V 1 base and J 1 base, with 4 bases left between them. Germline CDR1 reads SGHAT; CDR2 reads FQNNGV. CDR3 sequence reads: CASSLVRNTGELFF. The CDR3, as DNA: TGTGCCAGCAGCTTAGTGCGGAACACCGGGGAGCTGTTTTTT.

This chain uses TRBV6-1 with TRBJ1-5; D possibly corresponds to TRBD1 (5 bases). The CDR3 consists of 13 residues. V gave up 2 bases and J gave up 4 bases, with 6 bases separating them. Germline loops: CDR1 MNHNS, CDR2 SASEGT. CDR3 nucleotide sequence: TGTGCCAGCAGTGAAAGACAGAATCAGCCCCAGCATTTT. It is translated as CASSERQNQPQHF.

The J gene is TRBJ2-3, the V gene TRBV19; TRBD1 might be the D (6 bases). Germline V CDR1 and CDR2: LNHDA, SQIVND (reference sequence). CDR3 length equals 16 residues. The V and J ends lost 5 bases and 3 bases respectively, with 18 bases between them. CDR3 amino acids: CASSRNRDTGTDTQYF. CDR3 DNA sequence: TGTGCCAGTAGTCGAAACCGGGACACTGGAACAGATACGCAGTATTTT.

The rearrangement uses TRBV24-1 and TRBJ2-5, with a tentative D call TRBD2 (6 bases). From germline, CDR1 is KGHDR and CDR2 SFDVKD. This CDR3 is 17 amino acids long. Trimming pared 3 bases from V and 1 base from J, leaving 17 bases between. CDR3 nucleotide sequence: TGTGCCACCAGTGATCAAGGCTCGGGACTGATCCAAGAGACCCAGTACTTC. This sequence encodes CATSDQGSGLIQETQYF.

The genes are TRBV2 and TRBJ2-7; TRBD1 agrees at 9 bases. Unmatched junction bases numbered 7, after V lost 8 bases and J lost 5 bases. The germline CDR1 and CDR2 sequences are SNHLY and FYNNEI. This CDR3 is 13 amino acids long. The CDR3 DNA follows: TGTGCCAGCCAGGGGACAGGGTATGACGAGCAGTACTTC. Amino acids: CASQGTGYDEQYF.

V gene TRBV5-1 combines with J gene TRBJ1-2; 12 bases fit TRBD1. CDR3 length: 15 amino acids. Trimming cost V 3 bases and J 2 bases; bases outside gene matches: 2. Per the germline V gene, CDR1 is SGHRS and CDR2 is YFSETQ. The CDR3 coding sequence is TGCGCCAGCAGCTCGGGACAGGGGGCGAACTATGGCTACACCTTC. Its translation is CASSSGQGANYGYTF.

This clone was seen only a few times. This chain links TRBV5-6 with TRBJ1-6; TRBD1 matches 8 bases. The germline gives CDR1 SGHDT, CDR2 YYEEEE. Unmatched junction bases numbered 6, after V lost 4 bases and J lost 3 bases. This CDR3 comprises 16 residues. The CDR3 DNA reads as TGTGCCAGCAGCCTGACAGGGGCTAACTATAATTCACCCCTCCACTTT. Protein: CASSLTGANYNSPLHF.

The J gene is TRBJ2-4, the V gene TRBV6-5; the D gene is possibly TRBD1 (5 bases). V was shortened by 5 bases and J by 6 bases, with 14 bases between the two germline ends. The CDR3 sequence is 14 residues long. Germline lookup yields CDR1 MNHEY and CDR2 SVGAGI. The CDR3 loop is CASSTDTSRNIQYF. Written as DNA, the CDR3 is TGTGCCAGCAGTACGGACACGTCCAGAAACATTCAGTACTTC.

This sequence joins TRBV30 and TRBJ2-7; TRBD1 matches at 8 bases. The CDR3 extends over 15 amino acids. Losses at the gene ends were 3 bases for V and 2 bases for J; bases not matched to a gene: 9. Germline CDR1 is GTSNPN and CDR2 is SVGIG (reference sequence). CDR3 sequence reads: CAWRGLTGAAYEQYF. The CDR3 DNA reads TGTGCCTGGAGGGGCTTGACAGGGGCGGCCTACGAGCAGTACTTC.

The chain links TRBV18 to TRBJ2-1; the match to TRBD1 covers 10 bases. The trim removed 6 bases at V and 5 bases at J, leaving 4 bases unmatched. Germline V CDR1 and CDR2: KGHSH, LQKENI. The length of the CDR3 is 14 residues. In DNA, the CDR3 is TGTGCCAGCTCCGGGACAGGGGCCGACAATGAGCAGTTCTTC. This encodes CASSGTGADNEQFF.

This rearrangement joins TRBV13 to TRBJ1-2, with TRBD1 matching over 7 bases. V lost 5 bases and J lost 3; bases outside the gene matches: 6. The CDR3 spans 14 residues. The germline gives CDR1 PRHDT, CDR2 FYEKMQ (reference sequence). The DNA of the CDR3 is TGTGCCAGCAGCGTGGGACAGACAGACTATGGCTACACCTTC. This encodes CASSVGQTDYGYTF.

V gene TRBV12-5 combines with J gene TRBJ1-5; the match to TRBD1 covers 9 bases. This CDR3 has 15 amino acids. Germline V gene data show CDR1 as LGHNT and CDR2 as FRNRAP. Trimming removed 7 bases from V and 4 bases from J; junction bases left unmatched: 8. Here the CDR3 reads CASASQGAPNQPQHF. The CDR3 coding sequence is TGTGCTAGTGCCTCACAGGGGGCCCCAAATCAGCCCCAGCATTTT.

The chain recombines TRBV18 with TRBJ1-2, with D possibly being TRBD1 (6 bases). This CDR3 spans 14 amino acids. Per the germline V gene, CDR1 is KGHSH and CDR2 is LQKENI. V shed 3 bases and J shed 3 bases, with 11 bases lying between them. In DNA form, the CDR3 reads TGTGCCAGCTCACCGAAGGGGGACGACTATGGCTACACCTTC. This translates into CASSPKGDDYGYTF.